The rows below give T cell receptor beta chains drawn from one sample of a study of monozygotic twins with inflammatory bowel disease. TCRdb reprocessed the 5' RACE reads and stores each CDR3 protein as one record, lacking DNA. The sample table includes fewer than 550,000 distinct CDR3 sequences. The specimen was blood. All receptors come from a human donor with ulcerative colitis or Crohn's disease, or a healthy co-twin of an affected twin (not recorded which). Each CDR3 is given with its conserved first and last residue. Each record gives: V gene, CDR3 length, J gene, CDR3 protein.

TRBV28,12,TRBJ1-1,CASMSANTEAFF
TRBV10-3,13,TRBJ2-7,CAISEGPAYEQYF
TRBV7-6,16,TRBJ2-5,CASSPNGRGRQETQYF
TRBV10-3,14,TRBJ2-3,CAISATVSTDTQYF
TRBV27,12,TRBJ1-6,CASSFKGGSLHF
TRBV20-1,16,TRBJ1-5,CSAVEGQGSRNQPQHF
TRBV3-1,15,TRBJ2-7,CASSLRATGANEQYF
TRBV5-1,13,TRBJ2-3,CASSSRPGDTQYF
TRBV19,11,TRBJ2-1,CASSIPGGQFF
TRBV18,16,TRBJ2-1,CASSPPNGRVSNEQFF
TRBV20-1,13,TRBJ1-1,CSGDGSGNTEAFF
TRBV28,14,TRBJ1-5,CASSLHTLNQPQHF
TRBV7-8,14,TRBJ2-3,CASSLVIGTDTQYF
TRBV7-2,11,TRBJ1-1,CASSLGRRAFF
TRBV24-1,18,TRBJ2-1,CATSDLITLFSSYNEQFF
TRBV20-1,13,TRBJ2-7,CSAPGQGGYEQYF
TRBV7-9,15,TRBJ2-5,CASSSSTGGVETQYF
TRBV7-2,16,TRBJ2-5,CASSLYVGGGRGTQYF
TRBV7-2,14,TRBJ1-5,CASSPSDRTQPQHF
TRBV27,15,TRBJ2-7,CASSLRRDSIEGQYF
TRBV20-1,16,TRBJ2-4,CSARNLAGGIKNIQYF
TRBV5-1,16,TRBJ2-3,CASSLASGGRRDTQYF
TRBV15,14,TRBJ1-5,CATSGQGVSQPQHF
TRBV27,18,TRBJ1-2,CASSLSRDRGAKDYGYTF
TRBV28,17,TRBJ2-3,CASSFPGTSGGADTQYF
TRBV20-1,15,TRBJ1-4,CSASRRQGGTEKLFF
TRBV27,15,TRBJ2-1,CASSMKAGGGYEQFF
TRBV28,15,TRBJ1-5,CASSLSQYNNQPQYF
TRBV28,14,TRBJ2-1,CASSLPQGRMKQFF
TRBV12-3/TRBV12-4,15,TRBJ2-5,CASSLGFGDRETQYF
TRBV27,15,TRBJ1-1,CASSSGAGQKREAFF
TRBV5-1,14,TRBJ2-1,CASRKGEGYNEQFF
TRBV29-1,16,TRBJ2-2,CSVEGGSGGALGELFF
TRBV11-2,16,TRBJ2-5,CASSPRTSGFQETQYF
TRBV30,16,TRBJ1-4,CAWSNPMLGIDEKLFF
TRBV3-1,15,TRBJ2-7,CASSSAGGRAYEQYF
TRBV20-1,14,TRBJ2-7,CSARNHRLAYEQYF
TRBV5-6,16,TRBJ2-1,CASSLASGQHYNEQFF
TRBV12-3/TRBV12-4,14,TRBJ2-5,CASSPVTSGKSQYF
TRBV7-9,14,TRBJ1-2,CASSRQGGGYGYTF
TRBV3-1,14,TRBJ2-1,CASSRLSSYNEQFF
TRBV30,15,TRBJ2-2,CAWFPSGGATGELFF
TRBV12-3/TRBV12-4,14,TRBJ2-5,CASRADRGRVTQYF
TRBV7-2,13,TRBJ1-2,CASSLERGYGYTF
TRBV21-1,17,TRBJ2-7,CASSPVPGVGTSYEQYF
TRBV6-2/TRBV6-3,14,TRBJ2-5,CASSYLWRQETQYF
TRBV19,14,TRBJ2-2,CASSPGPWTGELFF
TRBV20-1,16,TRBJ2-3,CSASLIGGRGTDTQYF
TRBV20-1,15,TRBJ2-5,CSAEQWGGNQETQYF
TRBV7-2,13,TRBJ2-7,CASGQRNPYEQYF
TRBV7-2,14,TRBJ2-5,CASSPRGDQETQYF
TRBV29-1,16,TRBJ2-3,CSVGAAWAGSTDTQYF
TRBV7-9,15,TRBJ2-3,CASSSRLAGRDTQYF
TRBV4-1,19,TRBJ2-2,CASSQAYATSGGNTGELFF
TRBV5-4,15,TRBJ2-7,CASSGAPGGSYEQYF
TRBV28,15,TRBJ1-5,CASSPAPTVVQPQHF
TRBV29-1,15,TRBJ2-5,CSVERLERPQETQYF
TRBV3-1,12,TRBJ2-1,CASSRFFNEQFF
TRBV20-1,14,TRBJ2-1,CSARNKYRVYEQFF